This is a list of T cell receptor beta chains from one sample in a study of T-cell memory formation after mild COVID-19. One entry per CDR3 protein, called by TCRdb with MiXCR from the 5' RACE reads. The sample carries hundreds of thousands of distinct CDR3 sequences, 18% recorded once. Sample: PBMCs or a T cell subset sorted from them (not recorded which). The receptor set was obtained from an adult woman who had mild COVID-19 (a few samples of this study predate the infection). Cell type and time point are not known. Both conserved end residues are part of each CDR3. Each record gives: J gene, V gene, clone size, D gene, CDR3 protein, CDR3 DNA. D genes are given only for firm matches. Clone size is given for some rows only: seen once, a few or many times, or a class if the clone is expanded.

TRBJ2-5 TRBV5-8 - TRBD1 CASSPRDRPKETQYF TGTGCCAGCAGCCCAAGGGACAGACCTAAAGAGACCCAGTACTTC
TRBJ2-5 TRBV6-1 few TRBD1 CASSEAGTGIRTQYF TGTGCCAGCAGTGAGGCCGGGACAGGGATTAGGACCCAGTACTTC
TRBJ2-7 TRBV12-3/TRBV12-4 few - CASSPSLSHEQYF TGTGCCAGCAGCCCCTCGTTGTCCCACGAGCAGTACTTC
TRBJ1-6 TRBV5-6 few TRBD1 CASSWTGGVDSPLHF TGTGCCAGCAGCTGGACAGGGGGAGTCGATTCACCCCTCCACTTT
TRBJ2-2 TRBV7-9 - - CATHPPRTNTGELFF TGTGCCACCCATCCGCCGCGAACGAACACCGGGGAGCTGTTTTTT
TRBJ2-1 TRBV11-3 - TRBD1 CASSLIQGAGSDEQFF TGTGCCAGCAGCTTAATACAGGGGGCAGGTTCCGATGAGCAGTTCTTC
TRBJ2-1 TRBV9 - TRBD2 CASSAPGLAGDNEQFF TGTGCCAGCAGTGCACCGGGGCTAGCGGGTGACAATGAGCAGTTCTTC
TRBJ2-1 TRBV24-1 few TRBD1 CATSDYMDRGYNEQFF TGTGCCACCAGTGATTACATGGACAGGGGGTACAATGAGCAGTTCTTC
TRBJ1-4 TRBV4-1 - TRBD1 CASSQEEGAKLFF TGCGCCAGCAGCCAAGAAGAGGGGGCCAAACTGTTTTTT
TRBJ1-2 TRBV5-1 - - CASSLHRANYGYTF TGCGCCAGCAGCCTCCACAGGGCTAACTATGGCTACACCTTC
TRBJ2-4 TRBV11-3 few - CASSSGWIKNIQYF TGTGCCAGCAGTTCCGGCTGGATCAAAAACATTCAGTACTTC
TRBJ2-2 TRBV5-1 few - CASSSSGSSTGELFF TGCGCCAGCAGCTCATCCGGGAGTAGCACCGGGGAGCTGTTTTTT
TRBJ2-1 TRBV10-3 few - CAISGVDGGGEQFF TGTGCCATCAGTGGGGTGGACGGAGGAGGTGAGCAGTTCTTC
TRBJ1-2 TRBV12-3/TRBV12-4 few - CASSLTPFLHRLETF TGTGCCAGCAGTTTAACCCCCTTCCTCCACCGCCTTGAGACCTTC